The clone carrying this TCR beta chain was seen only a few times. V lost 1 base, J lost 1 base, and 15 bases lay in between. The germline V gene has CDR1 MDHEN and CDR2 SYDVKM. The CDR3 has 17 residues. The entry originates in a study of molecular identifiers for immune sequencing clone quantification. TCRdb reprocessed the PCR reads via MiXCR and lists one record per CDR3 protein. This sample yields approximately 320,000 distinct CDR3 sequences, of which roughly 24% are seen a single time; around 0.74% belongs to the top ten. Sequenced: naive CD8+ T cells from blood, with Jurkat cell RNA spiked in. Subset meaning: FACS-sorted CD8+CD4-CCR7+CD45RA+ naive T cells. V gene TRBV28 combines with J gene TRBJ2-3, with D possibly matching TRBD2 (5 bases). The sequence derives from a human donor in good health. Some libraries in this study had Jurkat cell RNA spiked in. DNA for the CDR3: TGTGCCAGCAGTTTATTTTTAGGTGGGAGTGGCACAGATACGCAGTATTTT. Its translation is CASSLFLGGSGTDTQYF.